This entry lists 5 T cell receptor beta chains sequenced from one sample in a study of blood T cell repertoires in COVID-19. Sequencing used immunoSEQ multiplex PCR; TCRdb keeps in-frame clones, though not all of them. The table shows hundreds of thousands of clones, with roughly nine tenths occurring only once. The specimen was peripheral blood. The source is a woman aged 45-65 years with acute or convalescent COVID-19.

This clone was detected only once. The chain employs TRBV5-6 and TRBJ1-1; the D is unclear. Trimming left V 4 bases short and J 4 bases short, with 14 bases between. The CDR3 contains 14 residues. Germline CDR1 reads SGHDT; CDR2 reads YYEEEE. CDR3 DNA: TGTGCCAGCAGCGCGACACTTCCTACCACTGAAGCTTTCTTT. Its protein product is CASSATLPTTEAFF.

This chain joins TRBV19 and TRBJ1-4; maybe TRBD1 (6 bases). V was clipped by 7 bases and J by 7 bases, with 22 bases between them. Germline CDR1 and CDR2: LNHDA and SQIVND (reference sequence). The CDR3 sequence is 16 residues long. CDR3 region: CASTPGRGGIGEKLFF. Written as DNA, the CDR3 is TGTGCCAGTACCCCGGGCAGGGGCGGTATAGGTGAAAAACTGTTTTTT.

This clone was found once. CDR3 DNA sequence: TGTGCCAGCAGTTACCTGGCAGGAAAGAACACTGAAGCTTTCTTT. The encoded protein is CASSYLAGKNTEAFF. The gene calls are TRBV6-5 and TRBJ1-1, with D unresolved. The CDR3 runs to 15 residues. CDR1 MNHEY and CDR2 SVGAGI come from the germline V gene. V shed 2 bases and J shed 1 base, with 11 bases lying between them.

This clone was recorded only once. V and J are TRBV30 and TRBJ1-1; 7 nucleotides align to TRBD1. V was clipped by 3 bases and J by 5 bases; unmatched bases: 6. Germline CDR1 reads GTSNPN; CDR2 reads SVGIG (reference sequence). The CDR3 loop spans 13 amino acids. CDR3 bases: TGTGCCTGGAGGGCCACAGGGGAAACTGAAGCTTTCTTT. This sequence encodes CAWRATGETEAFF.

The chain is built from TRBV15 and TRBJ2-5; TRBD1 aligns across 11 bases. The CDR3 covers 15 residues. Germline-derived CDR1 and CDR2 are LNHNV and YYDKDF (reference sequence). The V segment lost 7 bases and the J segment 4 bases; nucleotides outside the gene matches: 8. CDR3 in DNA: TGTGCCACCACACCGGACAGGGGGCGGGTAGAGACCCAGTACTTC. This translates into CATTPDRGRVETQYF.